This T cell receptor (beta chain) was recovered during a study of blood T cell repertoires in COVID-19. As originally analysed: Amplification of reference gene primers was used by the study to estimate nucleated cell counts. Clones were sequenced by immunoSEQ multiplex PCR, and TCRdb holds only the in-frame ones, with some missing. V and J calls and clone size are given by that table; D and trimming were obtained from the DNA. Here the sample spans more than 350,000 clones, around 89% being singletons. This clone was picked up a small number of times. Germline lookup yields CDR1 GTSNPN and CDR2 SVGIG (reference sequence). V was clipped by 0 bases and J by 8 bases, with 13 bases between them. This CDR3 comprises 13 residues.

The sequence was obtained from a man younger than 30 who had recovered from COVID-19. This chain joins TRBV30 and TRBJ1-2, with D possibly matching TRBD1 (5 bases). Sequenced input: PBMCs or T cells enriched from blood (not recorded which). The CDR3, as DNA: TGTGCCTGGAGTGTAGGGGCGGCGGGGGGCTACACCTTC. It encodes CAWSVGAAGGYTF.